Listed below are T cell receptor beta chains from one sample, sequenced in a study of CD8 T cells in ankylosing spondylitis. TCRdb recomputed calls from the 5' RACE reads with MiXCR, one row per CDR3 protein. This sample carries under 850,000 distinct CDR3 sequences, under 20% of them seen once, and the ten largest clones take approximately 18%. Source material: blood, either unsorted or a sorted T cell fraction (not recorded which). Source of these receptors: a male donor with ankylosing spondylitis. CDR3s include the opening cysteine and the closing phenylalanine or tryptophan. D genes are given only for firm matches. Clone size, where shown, is once, few, many, or a class for clones that have expanded.

TRBV12-3/TRBV12-4	-	-	TRBJ1-2	CASSLALEGPLYGYTF	TGTGCCAGCAGTTTAGCGCTGGAGGGCCCGTTATATGGCTACACCTTC
TRBV6-2/TRBV6-3	few	TRBD2	TRBJ2-3	CASSYRLAGRTDTQYF	TGTGCCAGCAGTTACCGCCTAGCGGGCCGCACAGATACGCAGTATTTT
TRBV4-2	many	-	TRBJ1-1	CASSQEGDATEAFF	TGTGCCAGCAGCCAAGAAGGGGACGCCACTGAAGCTTTCTTT
TRBV14	-	-	TRBJ2-7	CASSQGQLGVYEQYF	TGTGCCAGCAGCCAAGGACAGCTCGGGGTCTACGAGCAGTACTTC
TRBV20-1	-	TRBD2	TRBJ2-5	CSARSGGSGQETQYF	TGCAGTGCTAGATCGGGGGGATCGGGGCAAGAGACCCAGTACTTC
TRBV2	-	-	TRBJ1-6	CASSEARTAYNSPLHF	TGTGCCAGCAGTGAAGCAAGGACAGCTTATAATTCACCCCTCCACTTT
TRBV7-8	few	-	TRBJ1-1	CASSEPGPGVVTEAFF	TGTGCCAGCAGCGAACCGGGCCCGGGAGTGGTGACTGAAGCTTTCTTT
TRBV5-1	-	-	TRBJ2-1	CASSSGTRASYNEQFF	TGCGCCAGCAGCTCCGGGACAAGAGCCTCCTACAATGAGCAGTTCTTC
TRBV4-3	many	-	TRBJ2-2	CASSQEGTNTGELFF	TGCGCCAGCAGCCAAGAAGGGACTAACACCGGGGAGCTGTTTTTT
TRBV20-1	few	TRBD1	TRBJ1-5	CSARVGSGTANQPQHF	TGCAGTGCTAGAGTGGGTTCCGGGACAGCCAATCAGCCCCAGCATTTT
TRBV7-9	few	TRBD2	TRBJ2-5	CASSRPSGGERETQYF	TGTGCCAGCAGTCGACCGAGCGGGGGAGAGCGGGAGACCCAGTACTTC
TRBV12-3/TRBV12-4	-	-	TRBJ2-7	CASSGGLQPSYEQYF	TGTGCCAGCAGCGGGGGGCTACAGCCCTCCTACGAGCAGTACTTC
TRBV4-1	few	TRBD1	TRBJ2-3	CASSQTTGQDTQYF	TGCGCCAGCAGCCAGACGACAGGGCAAGATACGCAGTATTTT
TRBV27	-	TRBD2	TRBJ2-3	CASSADPSGSTDTQYF	TGTGCCAGCAGCGCCGATCCTAGCGGGAGCACAGATACGCAGTATTTT
TRBV2	many	-	TRBJ1-5	CASKSSPNNQPQHF	TGTGCCAGCAAATCCTCCCCCAACAATCAGCCCCAGCATTTT
TRBV3-1	-	-	TRBJ1-2	CASSQGGTTSNYGYTF	TGTGCCAGCAGCCAAGGGGGAACCACCTCTAACTATGGCTACACCTTC